This TCR beta chain was recovered during a study of T cell changes during pregnancy in multiple sclerosis. V lost 6 bases and J lost 4, with 12 bases in between. Germline loops: CDR1 SGHTA, CDR2 FQGNSA. The CDR3 is 13 amino acids. Assay used: immunoSEQ multiplex PCR; TCRdb lists only in-frame clones, some missing. The table lists around 96,000 clones, about 94% of them singletons, with about 2% in the top ten. The TCR comes from a female donor with multiple sclerosis, enrolled in a pregnancy study. The rearrangement links TRBV7-2 to TRBJ1-1; TRBD1 might be the D (6 bases). Here the sequenced sample was peripheral blood, taken in the third trimester of pregnancy. The CDR3 region is CASRVKGGTEAFF. The CDR3 bases are TGTGCCAGCAGGGTAAAAGGGGGCACTGAAGCTTTCTTT.